This passage covers 8 T cell receptor beta chains from one sample sequenced in a study of T cell responses to AZD1222 COVID-19 vaccine (dated by TCRdb to the early 2020s). Explained via the paper, the time point label denotes: baseline before first vaccination. Preparation of the library involved the immunoSEQ multiplex PCR assay. TCRdb provides this immuneACCESS table in a form limited to in-frame rearrangements. Some clones are lacking; in checked studies, under half of them reflect an unresolved V gene, and why the rest are absent is not known. This sample holds 150,000 to 200,000 clones; around 94% were observed only once. Of the sample, roughly 1.4% falls within the top ten clones. The starting material was peripheral blood, obtained on day 0 of AZD1222 vaccination. All receptors derive from an adult in good health.

The gene calls are TRBV19 and TRBJ1-2, with TRBD1 identical over 10 bases. Germline loops: CDR1 LNHDA, CDR2 SQIVND (reference sequence). V shed 4 bases and J 7 bases; nucleotides not matched to a gene: 6. This CDR3 region has 14 residues. The CDR3 region is CASSNSGQGFGYTF. CDR3 DNA sequence: TGTGCCAGTAGTAACTCGGGACAGGGGTTTGGCTACACCTTC.

The table lists this clone with a few counts. This chain uses TRBV7-3 with TRBJ1-1; D possibly corresponds to TRBD1 (5 bases). CDR1 is SGHTA and CDR2 is FQGTGA in the germline V gene. The CDR3 covers 16 residues. V lost 4 bases, J lost 1 base, and 16 bases lay in between. The CDR3 sequence: CASSSGQGGPNTEAFF. CDR3 nucleotide sequence: TGTGCCAGCAGCTCAGGGCAGGGCGGACCGAACACTGAAGCTTTCTTT. The whole variable domain, remainder taken from reference TRBV7-3 and TRBJ1-1, is GAGVSQTPSNKVTEKGKYVELRCDPISGHTALYWYRQSLGQGPEFLIYFQGTGAADDSGLPNDRFFAVRPEGSVSTLKIQRTERGDSAVYLCASSSGQGGPNTEAFFGQGTRLTVV.

There are a few counts of this clone. The rearrangement uses TRBV7-3 and TRBJ2-3, with D perhaps matching TRBD1 or TRBD2 (5 bases each). The CDR3 contains 15 residues. Germline values: CDR1 SGHTA, CDR2 FQGTGA. Trimming shortened V by 0 bases and J by 3 bases, and 10 bases separated the two germline ends. CDR3 amino acids: CASSLTGVQTDTQYF. CDR3 nucleotides: TGTGCCAGCAGCTTAACGGGGGTTCAAACAGATACGCAGTATTTT.

The chain combines TRBV3-1 (or the pseudogene TRBV3-2) with TRBJ1-4; 8 bases are shared with TRBD1. J gave up 2 bases and V 4 bases, and 9 bases lay outside the gene matches. Per germline, CDR1 LGHDT and CDR2 YNNKEL (reference sequence). This CDR3 spans 17 amino acids. CDR3 sequence: CASSRRQGAKTNEKLFF. CDR3 sequence (DNA): TGTGCCAGCAGCCGTCGGCAGGGGGCAAAGACTAATGAAAAACTGTTTTTT.

This chain uses TRBV3-1 (or the pseudogene TRBV3-2) with TRBJ1-1, with D possibly being TRBD1 (5 bases). V was pared by 3 bases and J by 0 bases, with 11 bases between. CDR1 and CDR2 (germline): LGHDT, YNNKEL (reference sequence). The CDR3 extends over 15 amino acids. In DNA, the CDR3 is TGTGCCAGCAGCCACAACAGGAACATGAACACTGAAGCTTTCTTT. It specifies CASSHNRNMNTEAFF.

The J gene is TRBJ1-2, the V gene TRBV6-1; D unresolved. The germline gives CDR1 MNHNS, CDR2 SASEGT. CDR3 length: 13 amino acids. The V gene lost 2 bases and the J gene lost 4 bases, with 8 bases spanning the gap. Written as DNA, the CDR3 is TGTGCCAGCAGTGAATTACTCAGCTATGGCTACACCTTC. Encoded protein: CASSELLSYGYTF.

This clone was seen once. The gene calls are TRBV18 and TRBJ2-1; D might be TRBD2 (6 bases). There are 16 residues in the CDR3. V dropped 2 bases and J dropped 4 bases, with 15 bases sitting between them. Germline CDR1 and CDR2: KGHSH and LQKENI. Here the CDR3 reads CASSPGGNPLYNEQFF. The CDR3 DNA is TGTGCCAGCTCACCAGGAGGGAACCCCCTTTACAATGAGCAGTTCTTC.

The rearrangement joins TRBV7-3 to TRBJ1-1; D is unresolved. Trimming left V 3 bases short and J 0 bases short, with 5 bases between. CDR1 is SGHTA and CDR2 is FQGTGA in the germline V gene. The CDR3 spans 13 residues. Here the CDR3 DNA reads TGTGCCAGCAGCTTTGGGTTGAACACTGAAGCTTTCTTT. Protein sequence: CASSFGLNTEAFF.